The sequence of this TCR beta chain was determined in a study of blood T cell repertoires in COVID-19. In the study overall: The samples span acute and convalescent COVID-19 from the United States, Italy and Spain.

The CDR3 is 16 residues long. V shed 3 bases and J 7 bases; nucleotides not matched to a gene: 12. Germline V lookup: CDR1 SGHDN, CDR2 FVKESK. Here immunoSEQ multiplex PCR was the method, and the copy in TCRdb shows in-frame clones only, minus some. The table includes 130,000 or so clones, about 86% detected once. J is TRBJ2-7 and V is TRBV14, with 10 bases that match TRBD1. This TCR was sampled from a woman in her sixties with acute or convalescent COVID-19. The sequenced material came from peripheral blood. In DNA form, the CDR3 reads TGTGCCAGCAGCCACCGCTCCGGGACAGGGGTTTTGGAGCAGTACTTC. Its translation: CASSHRSGTGVLEQYF.